This entry is about one T cell receptor beta chain. Its matching antigen is unknown. CDR1 is ENHRY and CDR2 is SYGVKD in the germline V gene. The V end was cut by 2 bases, the J end by 1 base, with 5 bases between. The CDR3 sequence is 13 residues long. This entry belongs to a study of type 1 regulatory T cells. TCRdb independently ran MiXCR on the reads; one entry per CDR3 protein. This sample has around 65,000 distinct CDR3 sequences; more than 45% occur once, and the top ten carry approximately 2%. Sequencing was done on a sample of cultured non-Tr1 T cells, either the whole culture or a sorted T cell fraction (not recorded which). The sequence came from a human donor in good health. This sequence joins TRBV10-3 and TRBJ1-1, with no clear D. The DNA for the CDR3 is TGTGCCATCAGTGAGGGGGAGAACACTGAAGCTTTCTTT. This gives the protein CAISEGENTEAFF.